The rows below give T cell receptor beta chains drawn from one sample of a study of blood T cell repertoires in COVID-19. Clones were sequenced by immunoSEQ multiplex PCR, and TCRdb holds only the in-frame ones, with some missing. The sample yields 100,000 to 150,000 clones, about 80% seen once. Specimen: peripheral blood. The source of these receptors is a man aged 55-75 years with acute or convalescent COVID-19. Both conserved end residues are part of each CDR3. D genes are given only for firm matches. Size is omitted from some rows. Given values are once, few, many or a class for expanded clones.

cdr3_nt: TGTGCCAGCTCGCCTGGGACAGGGTGGCAGCCCCAGCATTTT
cdr3_aa: CASSPGTGWQPQHF
d_call: TRBD1
cdr3_length: 14
clone_size: once
j_call: TRBJ1-5
v_call: TRBV18

cdr3_nt: TGTGCCAGCTCCGGGACAGTTGATGAAAAACTGTTTTTT
cdr3_aa: CASSGTVDEKLFF
d_call: TRBD1
cdr3_length: 13
clone_size: -
j_call: TRBJ1-4
v_call: TRBV27

cdr3_nt: TGTGCTAGTGGTCCCGGCGGCTCTGGAAACACCATATATTTT
cdr3_aa: CASGPGGSGNTIYF
d_call: -
cdr3_length: 14
clone_size: few
j_call: TRBJ1-3
v_call: TRBV12-5

cdr3_nt: TGCAGCGTTGCCAGGACTAGCGGCTCCTACGAGCAGTACTTC
cdr3_aa: CSVARTSGSYEQYF
d_call: TRBD2
cdr3_length: 14
clone_size: -
j_call: TRBJ2-7
v_call: TRBV29-1

cdr3_nt: TGTGCTAGTGGTTTGACTACTAGCGGCACAGATACGCAGTATTTT
cdr3_aa: CASGLTTSGTDTQYF
d_call: TRBD2
cdr3_length: 15
clone_size: -
j_call: TRBJ2-3
v_call: TRBV12-5

cdr3_nt: TGTGCCAGCAGTTCTACCGGGACAGCTGATGAAAAACTGTTTTTT
cdr3_aa: CASSSTGTADEKLFF
d_call: TRBD1
cdr3_length: 15
clone_size: -
j_call: TRBJ1-4
v_call: TRBV6-5

cdr3_nt: TGTGCCAGCAGTGATTCCCCATACGAGCAGTACTTC
cdr3_aa: CASSDSPYEQYF
d_call: -
cdr3_length: 12
clone_size: -
j_call: TRBJ2-7
v_call: TRBV2

cdr3_nt: TGCGCCAGCAGCCAGGGAGGTAGTGGGGCCAACGTCCTGACTTTC
cdr3_aa: CASSQGGSGANVLTF
d_call: -
cdr3_length: 15
clone_size: -
j_call: TRBJ2-6
v_call: TRBV5-1

cdr3_nt: TGTGCCAGCAGCTCGGACAGGGGGACCTATGGCTACACCTTC
cdr3_aa: CASSSDRGTYGYTF
d_call: TRBD1
cdr3_length: 14
clone_size: -
j_call: TRBJ1-2
v_call: TRBV5-6

cdr3_nt: TGCGCCAGCAGCTTGAACCCAGCGGGTCGGCCAGATACGCAGTATTTT
cdr3_aa: CASSLNPAGRPDTQYF
d_call: -
cdr3_length: 16
clone_size: -
j_call: TRBJ2-3
v_call: TRBV5-1

cdr3_nt: TGTGCCAGCTCACCACCGAGAAGGTGGGGACAGGTCTATGGCTACACCTTC
cdr3_aa: CASSPPRRWGQVYGYTF
d_call: TRBD1
cdr3_length: 17
clone_size: few
j_call: TRBJ1-2
v_call: TRBV18

cdr3_nt: TGTGCCAGCAGTCCCCCCCCGGGACAGGGGACTGAAGCTTTCTTT
cdr3_aa: CASSPPPGQGTEAFF
d_call: TRBD1
cdr3_length: 15
clone_size: -
j_call: TRBJ1-1
v_call: TRBV7-9

cdr3_nt: TGCGCCAGCAGCTTGGGGGGACAGGGGAACACCGGGGAGCTGTTTTTT
cdr3_aa: CASSLGGQGNTGELFF
d_call: TRBD1
cdr3_length: 16
clone_size: -
j_call: TRBJ2-2
v_call: TRBV5-1

cdr3_nt: TGCGCCAGCAGCCAAGCTTTCAGGGCGGAAATCCACGAGCAGTACTTC
cdr3_aa: CASSQAFRAEIHEQYF
d_call: -
cdr3_length: 16
clone_size: -
j_call: TRBJ2-7
v_call: TRBV4-1

cdr3_nt: TGTGCCAGCAGTTTCCAACAGCTCTATAGCAATCAGCCCCAGCATTTT
cdr3_aa: CASSFQQLYSNQPQHF
d_call: -
cdr3_length: 16
clone_size: -
j_call: TRBJ1-5
v_call: TRBV28

cdr3_nt: TGTGCCAGCGGCGGACAGGGCATCGGCGAGCAGTACTTC
cdr3_aa: CASGGQGIGEQYF
d_call: TRBD1
cdr3_length: 13
clone_size: -
j_call: TRBJ2-7
v_call: TRBV2

cdr3_nt: TGTGCCAGCAGTGATGTAACTAGCGATGGCACCGGGGAGCTGTTTTTT
cdr3_aa: CASSDVTSDGTGELFF
d_call: TRBD2
cdr3_length: 16
clone_size: -
j_call: TRBJ2-2
v_call: TRBV2

cdr3_nt: TGTGCCAGCAGCCAAGGGACTAGCTACGGCGAGCAGTACTTC
cdr3_aa: CASSQGTSYGEQYF
d_call: TRBD2
cdr3_length: 14
clone_size: -
j_call: TRBJ2-7
v_call: TRBV14

cdr3_nt: TGTGCCAGTAAAGGAGTTAGCAATCAGCCCCAGCATTTT
cdr3_aa: CASKGVSNQPQHF
d_call: -
cdr3_length: 13
clone_size: once
j_call: TRBJ1-5
v_call: TRBV19

cdr3_nt: TGCGCCAGCAGCATGGGACTAGCGGGAGTTTACGATGAGCAGTTCTTC
cdr3_aa: CASSMGLAGVYDEQFF
d_call: TRBD2
cdr3_length: 16
clone_size: once
j_call: TRBJ2-1
v_call: TRBV5-1

cdr3_nt: TGTGCCAGCAGCCCATCCCAGTATACGCAGTATTTT
cdr3_aa: CASSPSQYTQYF
d_call: -
cdr3_length: 12
clone_size: once
j_call: TRBJ2-3
v_call: TRBV11-2

cdr3_nt: TGTGCCAGCAGTTTGGGGAGGGGGTTAAGGGAGCAGTTCTTC
cdr3_aa: CASSLGRGLREQFF
d_call: -
cdr3_length: 14
clone_size: -
j_call: TRBJ2-1
v_call: TRBV28

cdr3_nt: TGTGCCAGCAGTTTTTTGGACAGGGTGGCCTTTGGCTACACCTTC
cdr3_aa: CASSFLDRVAFGYTF
d_call: TRBD1
cdr3_length: 15
clone_size: once
j_call: TRBJ1-2
v_call: TRBV28

cdr3_nt: TGTGCCAGCAGTTTATGGGGGGGACAGGGAGTGAATGGCTACACCTTC
cdr3_aa: CASSLWGGQGVNGYTF
d_call: TRBD1
cdr3_length: 16
clone_size: -
j_call: TRBJ1-2
v_call: TRBV28

cdr3_nt: TGCGCCAGCAGCCGAGCCTGGGGGGGCCGAGATGAGCAGTTCTTC
cdr3_aa: CASSRAWGGRDEQFF
d_call: -
cdr3_length: 15
clone_size: -
j_call: TRBJ2-1
v_call: TRBV4-1

cdr3_nt: TGTGCCAGCGGAAGACAGGGAAACTCCGGGGAGCTGTTTTTT
cdr3_aa: CASGRQGNSGELFF
d_call: TRBD1
cdr3_length: 14
clone_size: -
j_call: TRBJ2-2
v_call: TRBV7-8

cdr3_nt: TGTGCCAGCAGTGAAATCACGGGGACAGGGGGCTCTGAAGCTTTCTTT
cdr3_aa: CASSEITGTGGSEAFF
d_call: TRBD1
cdr3_length: 16
clone_size: -
j_call: TRBJ1-1
v_call: TRBV25-1

cdr3_nt: TGCGCCAGCAGCCCGTTACAGGGTAACCATGAGCAGTTCTTC
cdr3_aa: CASSPLQGNHEQFF
d_call: -
cdr3_length: 14
clone_size: -
j_call: TRBJ2-1
v_call: TRBV5-1

cdr3_nt: TGTGCCAGCAGCAAATCCGGGGGCACAGATACGCAGTATTTT
cdr3_aa: CASSKSGGTDTQYF
d_call: -
cdr3_length: 14
clone_size: -
j_call: TRBJ2-3
v_call: TRBV6-2/TRBV6-3

cdr3_nt: TGTGCCAGCCGACTTCGCTCTGGGGCCAACGTCCTGACTTTC
cdr3_aa: CASRLRSGANVLTF
d_call: -
cdr3_length: 14
clone_size: -
j_call: TRBJ2-6
v_call: TRBV7-3

cdr3_nt: TGTGCCAGTAGGATGGGGGGGAGCTCCTACGAGCAGTACTTC
cdr3_aa: CASRMGGSSYEQYF
d_call: TRBD2
cdr3_length: 14
clone_size: -
j_call: TRBJ2-7
v_call: TRBV28

cdr3_nt: TGTGCCAGCAGTTCTGGGGGGACTAGCGGGAGAGATGAGCAGTTCTTC
cdr3_aa: CASSSGGTSGRDEQFF
d_call: TRBD2
cdr3_length: 16
clone_size: -
j_call: TRBJ2-1
v_call: TRBV28

cdr3_nt: TGTGCCAGTAATACCCTTTCCTTGGGCCACACTGAAGCTTTCTTT
cdr3_aa: CASNTLSLGHTEAFF
d_call: -
cdr3_length: 15
clone_size: -
j_call: TRBJ1-1
v_call: TRBV19

cdr3_nt: TGTGCCAGTAGTATACATCAGGGGGCGAAGTCCAACGAGCAGTACTTC
cdr3_aa: CASSIHQGAKSNEQYF
d_call: TRBD1
cdr3_length: 16
clone_size: -
j_call: TRBJ2-7
v_call: TRBV19

cdr3_nt: TGTGCCAGCAGCGAGCCCCCTAGCCCAGATACGCAGTATTTT
cdr3_aa: CASSEPPSPDTQYF
d_call: -
cdr3_length: 14
clone_size: -
j_call: TRBJ2-3
v_call: TRBV9

cdr3_nt: TGTGCCACCAGTGAGGTCCGAGGGTCAGGCACAGATACGCAGTATTTT
cdr3_aa: CATSEVRGSGTDTQYF
d_call: -
cdr3_length: 16
clone_size: -
j_call: TRBJ2-3
v_call: TRBV24-1

cdr3_nt: TGTGCCAGCAGCCTTTCGTCACTGGGGGGATATGGCTACACCTTC
cdr3_aa: CASSLSSLGGYGYTF
d_call: -
cdr3_length: 15
clone_size: -
j_call: TRBJ1-2
v_call: TRBV6-5

cdr3_nt: TGTGCCAGCAGCCCCTGGACAGGGCTGAACACCGGGGAGCTGTTTTTT
cdr3_aa: CASSPWTGLNTGELFF
d_call: TRBD1
cdr3_length: 16
clone_size: -
j_call: TRBJ2-2
v_call: TRBV7-9

cdr3_nt: TGTGCCAGCACCCAACCCGGGACAGTGAGTTCCTACGAGCAGTACTTC
cdr3_aa: CASTQPGTVSSYEQYF
d_call: TRBD1
cdr3_length: 16
clone_size: -
j_call: TRBJ2-7
v_call: TRBV28

cdr3_nt: TGCGCCAGCAGCGTGAACTTTGGTTCACCCCTCCACTTT
cdr3_aa: CASSVNFGSPLHF
d_call: -
cdr3_length: 13
clone_size: -
j_call: TRBJ1-6
v_call: TRBV5-1

cdr3_nt: TGTGCCAGCAGCTCGCCGGGCAGGGGGCTTGGTACGCAGTATTTT
cdr3_aa: CASSSPGRGLGTQYF
d_call: TRBD1
cdr3_length: 15
clone_size: -
j_call: TRBJ2-3
v_call: TRBV5-4

cdr3_nt: TGCGCCAGCAGCTTGCGACAGACCGGGGAGCTGTTTTTT
cdr3_aa: CASSLRQTGELFF
d_call: -
cdr3_length: 13
clone_size: -
j_call: TRBJ2-2
v_call: TRBV5-1

cdr3_nt: TGTGCCACCAGTGATGGCGGGACAGAGACCCAGTACTTC
cdr3_aa: CATSDGGTETQYF
d_call: -
cdr3_length: 13
clone_size: -
j_call: TRBJ2-5
v_call: TRBV24-1

cdr3_nt: TGTGCCAGCAGTGGTGGAGCGGCTAGCACAGATACGCAGTATTTT
cdr3_aa: CASSGGAASTDTQYF
d_call: -
cdr3_length: 15
clone_size: -
j_call: TRBJ2-3
v_call: TRBV2

cdr3_nt: TGTGCCAGCAGGAAGGGGGCAGGAAACTATGGCTACACCTTC
cdr3_aa: CASRKGAGNYGYTF
d_call: TRBD1
cdr3_length: 14
clone_size: -
j_call: TRBJ1-2
v_call: TRBV27

cdr3_nt: TGTGCCAGCAGGCTGGTAACTAGCGGGATCGTGACAGATACGCAGTATTTT
cdr3_aa: CASRLVTSGIVTDTQYF
d_call: TRBD2
cdr3_length: 17
clone_size: -
j_call: TRBJ2-3
v_call: TRBV11-2

cdr3_nt: TGTGCCAGCAACACCAGGGATATGAACACTGAAGCTTTCTTT
cdr3_aa: CASNTRDMNTEAFF
d_call: -
cdr3_length: 14
clone_size: -
j_call: TRBJ1-1
v_call: TRBV6-1

cdr3_nt: TGTGCCAGCAGTCCGGGGAGCGGGAGTTACAATGAGCAGTTCTTC
cdr3_aa: CASSPGSGSYNEQFF
d_call: TRBD2
cdr3_length: 15
clone_size: -
j_call: TRBJ2-1
v_call: TRBV27

cdr3_nt: TGTGCCAGCCTAGGAGGGCCGAGGGGCACTGAAGCTTTCTTT
cdr3_aa: CASLGGPRGTEAFF
d_call: -
cdr3_length: 14
clone_size: -
j_call: TRBJ1-1
v_call: TRBV6-6

cdr3_nt: TGTGCCAGCAGTGAATCAGGGAACCAAGAGACCCAGTACTTC
cdr3_aa: CASSESGNQETQYF
d_call: -
cdr3_length: 14
clone_size: -
j_call: TRBJ2-5
v_call: TRBV25-1

cdr3_nt: TGTGCCAGCAGCCGGCAGGGCATGAACACTGAAGCTTTCTTT
cdr3_aa: CASSRQGMNTEAFF
d_call: -
cdr3_length: 14
clone_size: -
j_call: TRBJ1-1
v_call: TRBV3-1/TRBV3-2

cdr3_nt: TGTGCCAGCAGTCCAGGGGGAGGTACTGAAGCTTTCTTT
cdr3_aa: CASSPGGGTEAFF
d_call: TRBD1
cdr3_length: 13
clone_size: -
j_call: TRBJ1-1
v_call: TRBV3-1/TRBV3-2

cdr3_nt: TGTGCCAGCAGCCAGGCAGATACGCAGTATTTT
cdr3_aa: CASSQADTQYF
d_call: -
cdr3_length: 11
clone_size: -
j_call: TRBJ2-3
v_call: TRBV6-5

cdr3_nt: TGTGCCAGCAGTTTAGGGCGGGCTGCAGATACGCAGTATTTT
cdr3_aa: CASSLGRAADTQYF
d_call: -
cdr3_length: 14
clone_size: -
j_call: TRBJ2-3
v_call: TRBV6-6

cdr3_nt: TGTGCCAGCAGTTCCGCAGGGGGCCGGGCAGATACGCAGTATTTT
cdr3_aa: CASSSAGGRADTQYF
d_call: TRBD1
cdr3_length: 15
clone_size: -
j_call: TRBJ2-3
v_call: TRBV28

cdr3_nt: TGCGCCAGCAGCCAAGGACTAGCTAGGGATACGCAGTATTTT
cdr3_aa: CASSQGLARDTQYF
d_call: TRBD2
cdr3_length: 14
clone_size: -
j_call: TRBJ2-3
v_call: TRBV4-1

cdr3_nt: TGCGCCAGCAGCGACTCCCCGGGGGCGAACACCGGGGAGCTGTTTTTT
cdr3_aa: CASSDSPGANTGELFF
d_call: -
cdr3_length: 16
clone_size: -
j_call: TRBJ2-2
v_call: TRBV5-1

cdr3_nt: TGTGCCAGTAGTATAGACAGGGGGACAGATACGCAGTATTTT
cdr3_aa: CASSIDRGTDTQYF
d_call: TRBD1
cdr3_length: 14
clone_size: -
j_call: TRBJ2-3
v_call: TRBV19

cdr3_nt: TGTGCCAGCAGTGTCGAGCCTTGGAGAACCTACGAGCAGTACTTC
cdr3_aa: CASSVEPWRTYEQYF
d_call: -
cdr3_length: 15
clone_size: -
j_call: TRBJ2-7
v_call: TRBV2

cdr3_nt: TGTGCCTGGAGTGGACTAGCGGGAGGGAGGTTAGAGACCCAGTACTTC
cdr3_aa: CAWSGLAGGRLETQYF
d_call: TRBD2
cdr3_length: 16
clone_size: few
j_call: TRBJ2-5
v_call: TRBV30